The 30 T cell receptor beta chains below were found in one sample sequenced in a study of post-analysis software for immune sequencing data. Study-wide results and limits: Compared with controls, patients had more of about five TRBV segments, including TRBV5-6, TRBV5-1 and TRBV20-1.

Each TCR beta cDNA library carried unique molecular identifiers. TCRdb re-derived calls from the PCR reads in MiXCR, one entry per CDR3 protein. The table lists about 820,000 distinct CDR3 sequences, roughly 58% of them singletons. These receptors' antigens are unknown. Sequencing was performed on blood. Every receptor here comes from a girl between 10 and 17 years old with multiple sclerosis.

The chain is built from TRBV18 and TRBJ2-1; D gene unclear. The CDR3 has 15 amino acids. Trimming pared 6 bases from V and 7 bases from J, leaving 19 bases between. Germline V CDR1 and CDR2: KGHSH, LQKENI. In nucleotides, the CDR3 is TGTGCCAGCTCTTCGACCGGCCAGAGCCCTAATGAGCAGTTCTTC. Encoded protein: CASSSTGQSPNEQFF.

This chain links TRBV6-1 with TRBJ2-1, with 10 positions matching TRBD2. Unmatched junction bases numbered 16, after V lost 5 bases and J lost 9 bases. This CDR3 contains 17 residues. Germline assignment: CDR1 MNHNS and CDR2 SASEGT. This CDR3 is CASSPGRASGRFGEQFF. CDR3 nucleotides: TGTGCCAGCAGTCCCGGGCGGGCTAGCGGGAGATTTGGTGAGCAGTTCTTC.

This clonotype turned up a few times. The rearrangement links TRBV15 to TRBJ2-7; D is unclear. Trimming cost V 0 bases and J 1 base, with 7 bases left between them. The CDR3 is 14 residues long. Looked up from germline, CDR1 is LNHNV and CDR2 is YYDKDF (reference sequence). CDR3 sequence reads: CATSRERASYEQYF. The CDR3 coding sequence is TGTGCCACCAGCAGAGAACGGGCTTCCTACGAGCAGTACTTC.

The chain combines TRBV15 with TRBJ2-3, with D possibly matching TRBD1 (5 bases). The CDR3 has 17 amino acids. Trimming cost V 1 base and J 5 bases, with 19 bases left between them. Looked up from germline, CDR1 is LNHNV and CDR2 is YYDKDF (reference sequence). The chain's CDR3 is CATSRGHRGLSEDTQYF. CDR3 DNA: TGTGCCACCAGCAGAGGTCATAGGGGCCTTAGTGAAGATACGCAGTATTTT.

The rearrangement uses TRBV5-5 and TRBJ2-4; perhaps TRBD2 as D (5 bases). The J call may be in error: the DNA end matches TRBJ2-7 better. The germline gives CDR1 SGHKS, CDR2 YYEKEE (reference sequence). The CDR3 consists of 16 residues. Written as DNA, the CDR3 is TGTGCCAGCAGCTTGGCGAGAGGGTTAAAGGGCTACGAGCAGTACTTC. As protein: CASSLARGLKGYEQYF.

This clonotype was seen a single time. CDR3 residues: CASGLAGDRDTQYF. The CDR3 nucleotides read TGTGCCAGTGGACTAGCGGGAGATAGAGATACGCAGTATTTT. The V call is TRBV2, the J call TRBJ2-3; 13 bases are a match to TRBD2. Germline loops: CDR1 SNHLY, CDR2 FYNNEI. This CDR3 comprises 14 residues. The V and J ends lost 9 bases and 5 bases, in that order; junction bases with no gene match: 5.

This clonotype appeared a few times. V usage is TRBV6-5 and J usage is TRBJ2-7; 8 bases are a match to TRBD2. The CDR3 spans 14 residues. Germline-derived CDR1 and CDR2 are MNHEY and SVGAGI. V gave up 5 bases and J gave up 6 bases; unmatched junction bases: 9. DNA of the CDR3: TGTGCCAGCAGTCCCGGGGGGGGAGGGCTCGAGCAGTACTTC. Translation gives CASSPGGGGLEQYF.

This clonotype was observed once. The genes are TRBV20-1 and TRBJ2-4; no clear D gene. Trimming took 2 bases from V and 0 from J, leaving 8 bases between them. CDR3 size: 14 residues. Looked up from germline, CDR1 is DFQATT and CDR2 is SNEGSKA (reference sequence). As DNA, the CDR3 is TGCAGTGCTAGAATCCTCCTAGCCAAAAACATTCAGTACTTC. Its protein product is CSARILLAKNIQYF.

J is TRBJ2-3 and V is TRBV12-3 or TRBV12-4, with unresolved D. Trimming removed 5 bases at V and 0 bases at J, with 18 bases between. The CDR3 is 17 residues long. CDR3 in DNA: TGTGCCAGCAGTGCATACAGTAAAGGAAGAAGCACAGATACGCAGTATTTT. Translated: CASSAYSKGRSTDTQYF.

This clonotype occurred a few times. The chain recombines TRBV29-1 with TRBJ2-4; D call uncertain. The J call is doubtful: the DNA matches TRBJ2-7 better. CDR3 size: 12 residues. Germline values: CDR1 SQVTM, CDR2 ANQGSEA. As DNA, the CDR3 is TGCAGCGTTGGTCCCGTCTCCTACGAGCAGTACTTC. As protein: CSVGPVSYEQYF.

The chain couples TRBV6-6 to TRBJ2-7; a weak D match, TRBD1 (5 bases). There are 11 residues in the CDR3. In germline, CDR1 is MNHNY, CDR2 SVGAGI (reference sequence). V lost 8 bases and J 6 bases, leaving 11 bases between the germline ends. The chain's CDR3 is CASLRGSEQYF. CDR3 DNA sequence: TGTGCCAGCCTTAGGGGTTCCGAGCAGTACTTC.

The V gene is TRBV10-3, the J gene TRBJ2-5; 7 bases are shared with TRBD1. Per germline, CDR1 ENHRY and CDR2 SYGVKD. V was clipped by 6 bases and J by 5 bases; unmatched bases: 9. CDR3 length: 14 residues. The DNA of the CDR3 is TGTGCCATCAGGCCCGGGGACAGTGGGGAGACCCAGTACTTC. Protein sequence: CAIRPGDSGETQYF.

The CDR3 sequence: CASRHARQGEAFF. CDR3 coding DNA: TGTGCCAGCAGGCACGCCCGACAGGGAGAAGCTTTCTTT. The V call is TRBV14, the J call TRBJ1-1, with 7 bases aligning to TRBD1. Germline V gene lookup returns CDR1 SGHDN and CDR2 FVKESK. The CDR3 length is 13 residues. Unmatched junction bases numbered 9, after V lost 6 bases and J lost 8 bases.

This clonotype was found a few times. This chain uses TRBV20-1 with TRBJ2-7; 10 nucleotides agree with TRBD1. The CDR3 loop spans 16 amino acids. V was pared by 6 bases and J by 0 bases, with 11 bases of the junction left unmatched. Germline-derived CDR1 and CDR2 are DFQATT and SNEGSKA (reference sequence). CDR3 in amino acids: CSAIKGDRGYSYEQYF. The CDR3 coding sequence is TGCAGTGCCATTAAGGGGGACAGGGGATACTCCTACGAGCAGTACTTC.

The rearrangement uses TRBV7-2 and TRBJ1-4; maybe TRBD1 (5 bases). Between the trimmed V and J ends, which lost 6 bases and 0 bases, there was a span of 8 bases. Per the germline V gene, CDR1 is SGHTA and CDR2 is FQGNSA. The length of the CDR3 is 14 residues. This CDR3 is CASRGRATNEKLFF. CDR3 bases: TGTGCCAGCAGGGGACGGGCAACTAATGAAAAACTGTTTTTT. The whole variable domain, filled in from reference TRBV7-2 and TRBJ1-4, reads GAGVSQSPSNKVTEKGKDVELRCDPISGHTALYWYRQSLGQGLEFLIYFQGNSAPDKSGLPSDRFSAERTGGSVSTLTIQRTQQEDSAVYLCASRGRATNEKLFFGSGTQLSVL.

This clonotype was seen more than once but under ten times. The rearrangement joins TRBV3-1 to TRBJ2-7, with 9 bases fitting TRBD1. Germline trimming cut 6 bases from V and 4 bases from J; bases unmatched to any gene: 10. CDR1 is LGHDT and CDR2 is YNNKEL in the germline V gene (reference sequence). The CDR3 sequence is 15 residues long. CDR3 in DNA: TGTGCCAGCAGACCGGGACAGGGAGGTGGGTACGAGCAGTACTTC. This sequence encodes CASRPGQGGGYEQYF.

This clonotype was recorded many times. J is TRBJ2-7 and V is TRBV5-1, with 7 bases that match TRBD2. J was trimmed by 1 base and V by 0 bases; bases with no gene match: 1. Germline-derived CDR1 and CDR2 are SGHRS and YFSETQ. This CDR3 comprises 14 residues. The CDR3 DNA is TGCGCCAGCAGCTTGGGAGCGGGATCCTACGAGCAGTACTTC. This sequence encodes CASSLGAGSYEQYF.

This clonotype was seen just once. CDR3 sequence reads: CSIPVGGMAYEQYF. The CDR3 DNA reads as TGCAGCATTCCCGTCGGGGGGATGGCCTACGAGCAGTACTTC. The rearrangement joins TRBV29-1 to TRBJ2-7; 7 nucleotides agree with TRBD2. The CDR3 loop spans 14 amino acids. Germline trimming cut 8 bases from V and 2 bases from J; bases unmatched to any gene: 12. Germline loops: CDR1 SQVTM, CDR2 ANQGSEA.

Here the CDR3 DNA reads TGTGCCAGCAGCTCGTCGGGGGGGACGGGGCAGGCCTATGGCTACACCTTC. It specifies CASSSSGGTGQAYGYTF. This chain joins TRBV7-9 and TRBJ1-2; D perhaps matches TRBD1 (5 bases). V was trimmed by 4 bases and J by 4 bases, leaving 22 bases between them. The CDR3 contains 17 residues. Germline-derived CDR1 and CDR2 are SEHNR and FQNEAQ (reference sequence).

The V gene is TRBV6-1, the J gene TRBJ2-1; D gene unclear. The CDR3 consists of 15 residues. V lost 5 bases, J lost 0 bases, and 11 bases lay in between. CDR1 is MNHNS, CDR2 SASEGT, per germline. CDR3 DNA sequence: TGTGCCAGCAGTCAACGGGTAAGCTCCTACAATGAGCAGTTCTTC. It is translated as CASSQRVSSYNEQFF.

The chain joins TRBV5-1 to TRBJ2-1, with TRBD1 identical over 7 bases. The V and J ends lost 4 bases and 0 bases, in that order; junction bases with no gene match: 7. Germline values: CDR1 SGHRS, CDR2 YFSETQ. The CDR3 sequence is 16 residues long. This chain's CDR3 is CASSPGTESSYNEQFF. The CDR3 DNA sequence: TGCGCCAGCAGCCCCGGGACAGAGAGCTCCTACAATGAGCAGTTCTTC.

The chain links TRBV29-1 to TRBJ2-7; possible D gene TRBD1, 7 bases. The last part of the DNA fits TRBJ2-5 better; the J call may be wrong. CDR1 and CDR2 (germline): SQVTM, ANQGSEA. This CDR3 spans 9 amino acids. DNA of the CDR3: TGCGCAGGGGGGGAGACCCAGTACTTC. It is translated as CAGGETQYF.

J is TRBJ2-5 and V is TRBV5-1, with D hard to call. The end of the DNA fits TRBJ2-7 better, so the J call may be wrong. This CDR3 region has 14 residues. Germline V gene data show CDR1 as SGHRS and CDR2 as YFSETQ. The CDR3 DNA reads TGCGCCAGCAGCTTGATAGGGCCCCTCTACGAGCAGTACTTC. Its translation: CASSLIGPLYEQYF.

The rearrangement joins TRBV30 to TRBJ2-5, with D unresolved. The DNA end is a closer match to TRBJ2-7, so the J assignment may be wrong. This CDR3 has 11 amino acids. Germline loops: CDR1 GTSNPN, CDR2 SVGIG (reference sequence). CDR3 protein: CAWRGSHEQYF. The CDR3 coding sequence is TGTGCCTGGAGGGGTTCCCACGAGCAGTACTTC.

The rearrangement links TRBV6-6 to TRBJ1-4; TRBD1 aligns across 7 bases. The CDR3 is made up of 16 amino acids. V lost 7 bases and J lost 4; bases outside the gene matches: 12. The germline CDR1 and CDR2 sequences are MNHNY and SVGAGI (reference sequence). This chain's CDR3 is CASNWGRDRINEKLFF. In DNA form, the CDR3 reads TGTGCCAGCAACTGGGGCCGGGACAGAATTAATGAAAAACTGTTTTTT.

The rearrangement joins TRBV5-1 to TRBJ1-2; D might be TRBD1 (6 bases). Between the trimmed V and J ends, which lost 0 bases and 4 bases, there was a span of 16 bases. The CDR3 sequence is 16 residues long. Germline assignment: CDR1 SGHRS and CDR2 YFSETQ. The CDR3 here is CASSLGRTAISYGYTF. DNA of the CDR3: TGCGCCAGCAGCTTGGGCCGGACAGCGATTTCCTATGGCTACACCTTC.

This clonotype was counted a few times. The J gene is TRBJ2-1, the V gene TRBV11-1; 8 bases are a match to TRBD2. J was trimmed by 7 bases and V by 5 bases; bases with no gene match: 13. The CDR3 is made up of 16 amino acids. Germline loops: CDR1 SGHAT, CDR2 FQDESV (reference sequence). This CDR3 reads CASSLGSGSSINEQFF. CDR3 sequence (DNA): TGTGCCAGCAGCCTCGGGAGCGGGAGTAGTATTAATGAGCAGTTCTTC.

The rearrangement links TRBV10-3 to TRBJ2-3; a possible D gene is TRBD2 (6 bases). The CDR3 runs 14 residues. CDR1 and CDR2 from the germline V gene are ENHRY and SYGVKD. Trimming took off 4 bases at V and 0 bases at J, with 8 bases between the two ends. The CDR3 protein is CAISVAASTDTQYF. CDR3 DNA sequence: TGTGCCATCAGTGTAGCGGCTAGCACAGATACGCAGTATTTT.

This clonotype came up a few times. The chain recombines TRBV29-1 with TRBJ2-5; the D gene could be TRBD1 or TRBD2 (5 bases each). The CDR3 consists of 12 residues. Trimming took off 1 base at V and 4 bases at J, with 7 bases between the two ends. The V gene's germline CDR1 is SQVTM and CDR2 ANQGSEA. CDR3 in DNA: TGCAGCGTTGAAGGGGGGAGAGAGACCCAGTACTTC. Protein: CSVEGGRETQYF.

The chain uses TRBV7-8 and TRBJ2-1, with D unclear. The CDR3 runs 14 residues. The germline V gene has CDR1 SGHVS and CDR2 FQNEAQ. V lost 5 bases and J lost 8, with 16 bases in between. This chain's CDR3 is CASSILVIRDEQFF. The DNA for the CDR3 is TGTGCCAGCAGCATACTCGTGATTAGGGATGAGCAGTTCTTC. Full variable domain (outside the CDR3, taken from reference TRBV7-8 and TRBJ2-1): GAGVSQSPRYKVAKRGQDVALRCDPISGHVSLFWYQQALGQGPEFLTYFQNEAQLDKSGLPSDRFFAERPEGSVSTLKIQRTQQEDSAVYLCASSILVIRDEQFFGPGTRLTVL.